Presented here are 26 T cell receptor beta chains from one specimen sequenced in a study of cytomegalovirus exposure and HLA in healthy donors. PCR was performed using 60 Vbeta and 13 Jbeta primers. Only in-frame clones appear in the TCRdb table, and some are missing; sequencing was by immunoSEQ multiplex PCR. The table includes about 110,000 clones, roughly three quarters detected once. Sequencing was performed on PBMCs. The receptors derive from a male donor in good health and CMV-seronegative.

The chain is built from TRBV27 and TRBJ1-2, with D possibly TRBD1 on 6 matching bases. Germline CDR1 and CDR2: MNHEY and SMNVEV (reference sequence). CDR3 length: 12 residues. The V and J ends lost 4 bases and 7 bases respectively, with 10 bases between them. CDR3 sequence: CASSSTGSGYTF. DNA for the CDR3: TGTGCCAGCAGTTCCACAGGGTCTGGCTACACCTTC.

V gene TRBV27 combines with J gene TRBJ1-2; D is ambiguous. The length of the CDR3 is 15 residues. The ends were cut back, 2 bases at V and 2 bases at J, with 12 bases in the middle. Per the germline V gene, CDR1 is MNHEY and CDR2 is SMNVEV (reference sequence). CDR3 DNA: TGTGCCAGCAGTTTAACGGGTCACAACAACTATGGCTACACCTTC. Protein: CASSLTGHNNYGYTF.

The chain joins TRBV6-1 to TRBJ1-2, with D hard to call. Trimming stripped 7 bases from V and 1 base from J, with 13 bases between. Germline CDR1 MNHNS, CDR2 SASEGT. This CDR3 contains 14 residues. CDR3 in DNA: TGTGCCAGCACCGTGACGGGAGTTAACTATGGCTACACCTTC. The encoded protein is CASTVTGVNYGYTF.

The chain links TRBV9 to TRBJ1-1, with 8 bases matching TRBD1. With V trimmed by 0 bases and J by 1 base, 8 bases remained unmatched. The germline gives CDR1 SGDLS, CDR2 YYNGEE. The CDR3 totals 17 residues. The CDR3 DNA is TGTGCCAGCAGCGTAGCTAGGGCGGGACAGGAGAACACTGAAGCTTTCTTT. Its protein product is CASSVARAGQENTEAFF.

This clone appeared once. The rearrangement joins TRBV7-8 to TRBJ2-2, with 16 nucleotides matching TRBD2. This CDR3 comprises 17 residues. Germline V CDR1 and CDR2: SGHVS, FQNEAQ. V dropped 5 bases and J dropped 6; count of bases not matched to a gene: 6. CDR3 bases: TGTGCCAGCAGCACGGGACTAGCGGGAGGGCCTCCCGGGGAGCTGTTTTTT. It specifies CASSTGLAGGPPGELFF.

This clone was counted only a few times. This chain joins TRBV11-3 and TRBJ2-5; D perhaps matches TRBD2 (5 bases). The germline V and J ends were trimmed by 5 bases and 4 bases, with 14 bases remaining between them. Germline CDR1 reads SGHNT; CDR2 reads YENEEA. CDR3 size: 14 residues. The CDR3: CASSDRGLPETQYF. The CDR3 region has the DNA TGTGCCAGCAGCGACCGAGGGCTCCCAGAGACCCAGTACTTC.

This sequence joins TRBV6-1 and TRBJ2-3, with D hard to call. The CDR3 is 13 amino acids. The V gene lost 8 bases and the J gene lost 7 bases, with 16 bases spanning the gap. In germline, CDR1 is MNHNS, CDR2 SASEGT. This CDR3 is CASRYPEVYTQYF. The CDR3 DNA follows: TGTGCCAGCCGATACCCTGAGGTATATACGCAGTATTTT.

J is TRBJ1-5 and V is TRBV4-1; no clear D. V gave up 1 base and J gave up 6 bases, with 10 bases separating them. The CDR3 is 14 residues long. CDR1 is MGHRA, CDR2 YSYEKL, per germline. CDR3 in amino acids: CASSQVTGSQPQHF. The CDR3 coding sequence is TGCGCCAGCAGCCAAGTCACGGGATCTCAGCCCCAGCATTTT.

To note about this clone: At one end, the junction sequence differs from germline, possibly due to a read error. The CDR3 here is CASREDRYSNQPQHF. As DNA, the CDR3 is TGTGCCAGCAGGGAAGACAGATATAGCAATCAGCCCCAGCATTTT. This chain links TRBV2 with TRBJ1-5, with D perhaps matching TRBD1 (5 bases). Germline V gene data show CDR1 as SNHLY and CDR2 as FYNNEI. The CDR3 totals 15 residues.

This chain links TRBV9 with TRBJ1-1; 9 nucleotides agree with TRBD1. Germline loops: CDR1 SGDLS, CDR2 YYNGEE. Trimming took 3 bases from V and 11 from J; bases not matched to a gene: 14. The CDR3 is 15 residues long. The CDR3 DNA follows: TGTGCCAGCAGCGCCGGGGACAGGGTATTCGATCTGGCTTTCTTT. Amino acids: CASSAGDRVFDLAFF.

The CDR3 reads CASSRRASGNQETQYF. DNA of the CDR3: TGTGCCAGCAGCCGTCGGGCTAGCGGAAACCAAGAGACCCAGTACTTC. J is TRBJ2-5 and V is TRBV11-1; 7 nucleotides line up with TRBD2. The germline CDR1 and CDR2 sequences are SGHAT and FQDESV (reference sequence). The V segment lost 5 bases and the J segment 0 bases; nucleotides outside the gene matches: 9. The CDR3 length is 16 residues. The entire variable domain, with the rest obtained from reference TRBV11-1 and TRBJ2-5, is as follows: EAEVAQSPRYKITEKSQAVAFWCDPISGHATLYWYRQILGQGPELLVQFQDESVVDDSQLPKDRFSAERLKGVDSTLKIQPAELGDSAMYLCASSRRASGNQETQYFGPGTRLLVL.

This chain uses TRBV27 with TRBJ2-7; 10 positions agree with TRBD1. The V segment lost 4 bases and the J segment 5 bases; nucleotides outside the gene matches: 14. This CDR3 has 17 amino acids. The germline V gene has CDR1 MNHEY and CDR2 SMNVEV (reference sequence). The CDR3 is CASSSYAPTGGVDEQYF. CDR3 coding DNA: TGTGCCAGCAGTTCCTACGCCCCGACAGGGGGCGTAGACGAGCAGTACTTC.

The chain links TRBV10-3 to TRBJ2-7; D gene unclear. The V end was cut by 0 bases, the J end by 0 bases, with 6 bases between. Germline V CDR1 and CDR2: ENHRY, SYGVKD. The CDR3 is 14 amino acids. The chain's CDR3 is CAISESYGSYEQYF. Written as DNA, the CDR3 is TGTGCCATCAGTGAGTCGTACGGCTCCTACGAGCAGTACTTC.

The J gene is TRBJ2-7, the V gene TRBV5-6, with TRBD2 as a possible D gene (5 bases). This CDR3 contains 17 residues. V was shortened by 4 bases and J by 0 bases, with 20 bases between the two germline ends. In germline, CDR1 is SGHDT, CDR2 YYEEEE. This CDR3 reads CASSPDGESRSSYEQYF. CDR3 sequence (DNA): TGTGCCAGCAGCCCGGACGGGGAGTCCAGGAGCTCCTACGAGCAGTACTTC.

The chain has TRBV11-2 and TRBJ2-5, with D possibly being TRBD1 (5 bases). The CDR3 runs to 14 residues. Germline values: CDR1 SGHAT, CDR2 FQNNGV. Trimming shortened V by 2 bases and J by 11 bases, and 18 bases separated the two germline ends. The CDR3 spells CASSLKARVGEQYF. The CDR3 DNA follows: TGTGCCAGCAGCTTAAAAGCCAGGGTAGGAGAGCAGTACTTC.

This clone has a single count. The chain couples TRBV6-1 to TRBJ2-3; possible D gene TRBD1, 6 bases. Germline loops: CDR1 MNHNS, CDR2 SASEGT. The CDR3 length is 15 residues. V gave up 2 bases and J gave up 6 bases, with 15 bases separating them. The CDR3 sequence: CASSEQGRSVDTQYF. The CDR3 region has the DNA TGTGCCAGCAGTGAACAGGGGAGATCAGTTGATACGCAGTATTTT.

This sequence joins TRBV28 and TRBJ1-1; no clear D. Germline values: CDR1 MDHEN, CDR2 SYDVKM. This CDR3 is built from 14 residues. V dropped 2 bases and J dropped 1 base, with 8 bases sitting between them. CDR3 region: CASSLPSENTEAFF. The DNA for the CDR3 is TGTGCCAGCAGTTTACCCAGCGAGAACACTGAAGCTTTCTTT.

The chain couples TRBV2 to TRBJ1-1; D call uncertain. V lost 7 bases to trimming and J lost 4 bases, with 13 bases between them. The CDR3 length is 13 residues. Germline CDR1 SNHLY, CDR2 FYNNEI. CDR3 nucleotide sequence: TGTGCCAGCAAGGCGGAGGAGGGCACTGAAGCTTTCTTT. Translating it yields CASKAEEGTEAFF.

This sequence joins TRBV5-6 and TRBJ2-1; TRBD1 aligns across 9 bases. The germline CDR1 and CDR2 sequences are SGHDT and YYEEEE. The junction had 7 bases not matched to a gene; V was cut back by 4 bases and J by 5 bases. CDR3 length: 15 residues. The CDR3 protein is CASSPGQGRNNEQFF. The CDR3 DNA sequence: TGTGCCAGCAGCCCGGGACAGGGAAGGAACAATGAGCAGTTCTTC.

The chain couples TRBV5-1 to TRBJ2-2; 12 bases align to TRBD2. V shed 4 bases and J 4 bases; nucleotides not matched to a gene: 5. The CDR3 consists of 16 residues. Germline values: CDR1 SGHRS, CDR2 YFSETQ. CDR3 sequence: CASSQLAGGSTGELFF. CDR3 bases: TGCGCCAGCAGCCAACTAGCGGGAGGTAGCACCGGGGAGCTGTTTTTT.

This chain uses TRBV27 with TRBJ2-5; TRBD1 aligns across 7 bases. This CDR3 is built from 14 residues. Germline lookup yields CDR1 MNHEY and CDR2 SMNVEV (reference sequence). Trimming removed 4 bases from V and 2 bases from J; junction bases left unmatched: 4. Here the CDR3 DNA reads TGTGCCAGCAGTTGGGGGACAGCTCAAGAGACCCAGTACTTC. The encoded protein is CASSWGTAQETQYF.

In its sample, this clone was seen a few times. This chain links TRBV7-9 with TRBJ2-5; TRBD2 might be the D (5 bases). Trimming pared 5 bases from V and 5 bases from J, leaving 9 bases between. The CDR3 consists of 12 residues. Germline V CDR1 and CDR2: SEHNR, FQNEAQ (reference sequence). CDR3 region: CASSPAVETQYF. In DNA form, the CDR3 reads TGTGCCAGCAGCCCAGCGGTGGAGACCCAGTACTTC.

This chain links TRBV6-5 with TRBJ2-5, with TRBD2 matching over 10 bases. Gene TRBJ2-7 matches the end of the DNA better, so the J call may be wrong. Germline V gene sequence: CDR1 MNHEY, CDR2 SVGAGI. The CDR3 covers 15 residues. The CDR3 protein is CASSYEAGGSYEQYF. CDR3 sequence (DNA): TGTGCCAGCAGTTACGAAGCGGGGGGGTCCTACGAGCAGTACTTC.

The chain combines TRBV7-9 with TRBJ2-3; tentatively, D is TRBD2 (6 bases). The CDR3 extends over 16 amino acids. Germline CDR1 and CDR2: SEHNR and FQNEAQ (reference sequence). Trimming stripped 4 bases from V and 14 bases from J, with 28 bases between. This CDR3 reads CASSSRGLPRDSQPYF. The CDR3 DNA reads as TGTGCCAGCAGCTCCCGAGGCCTTCCCCGGGACTCCCAACCGTATTTT.

CDR3 sequence reads: CAISESNPTSDTIYF. The CDR3 coding sequence is TGTGCCATCAGTGAGTCGAACCCCACGTCGGACACCATATATTTT. The genes are TRBV10-3 and TRBJ1-3, with no clear D. Trimming pared 0 bases from V and 8 bases from J, leaving 14 bases between. Germline CDR1 is ENHRY and CDR2 is SYGVKD. This CDR3 has 15 residues.

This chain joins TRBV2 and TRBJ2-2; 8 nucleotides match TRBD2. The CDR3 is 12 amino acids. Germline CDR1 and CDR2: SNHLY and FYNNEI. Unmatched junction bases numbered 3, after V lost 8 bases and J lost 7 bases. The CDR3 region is CASERESGELFF. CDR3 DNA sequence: TGTGCCAGCGAGCGGGAGAGCGGGGAGCTGTTTTTT.